The clone carrying this TCR beta chain showed up just a few times. The antigen remains unidentified. Germline CDR1 reads SEHNR; CDR2 reads FQNEAQ (reference sequence). The CDR3 contains 17 residues. The ends lost 3 bases at V and 0 bases at J; junction bases unmatched: 8. The data derive from a study of T cell repertoires in cytomegalovirus infection. TCRdb reanalysed the reads using MiXCR and keeps one entry per CDR3 protein. Of about 830,000 distinct CDR3 sequences listed, roughly 33% are singletons. This TCR derives from a human donor in good health (CMV status not recorded). Some clones in this sample may be carry-over from other donors' samples. The sample consisted of cultured CD8+ T cells from PBMCs, taken from culture after CMV antigen stimulation. The chain uses TRBV7-9 and TRBJ1-2, with 9 bases fitting TRBD1. The CDR3 DNA reads TGTGCCAGCAGCTTGTCGGGACAGGGCGATTCTAACTATGGCTACACCTTC. Translating it yields CASSLSGQGDSNYGYTF.